What follows are 12 T cell receptor beta chains derived from one specimen sequenced in a study of control samples from healthy donors and cancer patients. Clones were sequenced by immunoSEQ multiplex PCR, and TCRdb holds only the in-frame ones, with some missing. Of about 130,000 clones detected, approximately 92% appear once; the ten largest clones hold about 2.6%. The material sequenced was blood. These receptors all come from a man between 18 and 29 years old in good health.

The CDR3 DNA reads as TGTGCCAGCAGCTTGTCTGGGATGAGCTCCTACAATGAGCAGTTCTTC. Encoded protein: CASSLSGMSSYNEQFF. The chain carries TRBV5-6 and TRBJ2-1; the D is unclear. Germline CDR1 and CDR2: SGHDT and YYEEEE. The V gene lost 1 base and the J gene lost 0 bases, with 11 bases spanning the gap. This CDR3 spans 16 amino acids.

V is TRBV6-5 and J is TRBJ1-4; TRBD1 matches at 7 bases. The CDR3 contains 15 residues. Germline CDR1 reads MNHEY; CDR2 reads SVGAGI. Trimming removed 6 bases from V and 0 bases from J; junction bases left unmatched: 4. The CDR3 loop is CASSGTVATNEKLFF. CDR3 DNA: TGTGCCAGCAGCGGGACAGTTGCAACTAATGAAAAACTGTTTTTT.

A few counts support this clone. The chain recombines TRBV6-6 with TRBJ1-2; TRBD1 is a possible D gene (5 bases). V lost 2 bases, J lost 4 bases, and 11 bases lay in between. CDR1 is MNHNY, CDR2 SVGAGI, per germline (reference sequence). The CDR3 consists of 14 residues. The chain's CDR3 is CASSYTQGGYGYTF. In DNA form, the CDR3 reads TGTGCCAGCAGTTACACGCAGGGAGGCTATGGCTACACCTTC.

Note on this clone: Other DNA sequences within the sample encode an identical CDR3. The rearrangement joins TRBV11-2 to TRBJ2-3; D call uncertain. Germline V gene sequence: CDR1 SGHAT, CDR2 FQNNGV. The V and J ends lost 3 bases and 5 bases respectively, with 3 bases between them. This CDR3 region has 11 residues. CDR3 sequence reads: CASSFGDTQYF. As DNA, the CDR3 is TGTGCCAGCAGCTTCGGAGATACGCAGTATTTT.

This clone was recorded only once. This chain connects TRBV2 to TRBJ2-3, with 11 bases that match TRBD2. J was trimmed by 5 bases and V by 1 base; bases with no gene match: 5. CDR3 size: 16 residues. Germline V CDR1 and CDR2: SNHLY, FYNNEI. This CDR3 is CASSEGIAGGVDTQYF. The CDR3 region has the DNA TGTGCCAGCAGTGAAGGAATAGCGGGGGGGGTAGATACGCAGTATTTT.

As regards this clone: The same CDR3 arises from other DNA sequences in this sample as well. The chain couples TRBV7-2 to TRBJ1-1; maybe TRBD1 (5 bases). V was cut by 1 base and J by 0 bases, with 6 bases left in between. CDR3 length: 14 amino acids. Germline V gives CDR1 SGHTA, CDR2 FQGNSA. In DNA form, the CDR3 reads TGTGCCAGCAGCTTAGTGGGGCTGAACACTGAAGCTTTCTTT. Translating it yields CASSLVGLNTEAFF.

This clone was observed a single time. The chain couples TRBV11-2 to TRBJ2-1, with a tentative D call TRBD1 (6 bases). Per germline, CDR1 SGHAT and CDR2 FQNNGV. V was shortened by 5 bases and J by 2 bases, with 16 bases between the two germline ends. This CDR3 is 16 amino acids long. The CDR3 here is CASSILGAPTYNEQFF. The CDR3 DNA is TGTGCCAGCAGCATTCTGGGGGCGCCCACCTACAATGAGCAGTTCTTC.

The chain recombines TRBV19 with TRBJ1-2; D gene ambiguous. This CDR3 contains 13 residues. Germline CDR1 reads LNHDA; CDR2 reads SQIVND (reference sequence). Deletions cut 5 bases from V and 5 bases from J, with 12 bases between. The DNA for the CDR3 is TGTGCCAGTAGTGGCAAGGCGGGATATGGCTACACCTTC. It translates to CASSGKAGYGYTF. The whole variable domain, remainder taken from reference TRBV19 and TRBJ1-2, is DGGITQSPKYLFRKEGQNVTLSCEQNLNHDAMYWYRQDPGQGLRLIYYSQIVNDFQKGDIAEGYSVSREKKESFPLTVTSAQKNPTAFYLCASSGKAGYGYTFGSGTRLTVV.

The chain joins TRBV19 to TRBJ2-3; perhaps TRBD2 as D (5 bases). CDR1 LNHDA and CDR2 SQIVND come from the germline V gene (reference sequence). There are 15 residues in the CDR3. The germline V and J ends were trimmed by 3 bases and 0 bases, with 10 bases remaining between them. The chain's CDR3 is CASSMSRTSTDTQYF. The DNA for the CDR3 is TGTGCCAGTAGTATGTCCAGGACTAGCACAGATACGCAGTATTTT.

The gene calls are TRBV3-1 (or the pseudogene TRBV3-2) and TRBJ2-3; tentatively, D is TRBD2 (5 bases). Trimming cost V 5 bases and J 5 bases, with 17 bases left between them. The CDR3 extends over 15 amino acids. Germline loops: CDR1 LGHDT, CDR2 YNNKEL (reference sequence). The CDR3 DNA follows: TGTGCCAGCAGCTACCTAGGACTCCGGGGAGATACGCAGTATTTT. Translation: CASSYLGLRGDTQYF.

The chain joins TRBV10-3 to TRBJ1-1, with D possibly TRBD1 on 6 matching bases. Germline V lookup: CDR1 ENHRY, CDR2 SYGVKD. The V gene lost 3 bases and the J gene lost 5 bases, with 16 bases spanning the gap. The CDR3 has 15 residues. Here the CDR3 reads CAISEGGGESTEAFF. The CDR3 nucleotides are TGTGCCATCAGTGAAGGTGGGGGCGAATCGACTGAAGCTTTCTTT.

CDR3 sequence reads: CASSIETNTEAFF. Written as DNA, the CDR3 is TGTGCCAGTAGTATAGAAACGAACACTGAAGCTTTCTTT. The V gene is TRBV19, the J gene TRBJ1-1; D uncertain. Trimming pared 0 bases from V and 1 base from J, leaving 3 bases between. CDR1 LNHDA and CDR2 SQIVND come from the germline V gene (reference sequence). CDR3 size: 13 residues.